This TCR beta chain was obtained from a study of blood T cell repertoires in COVID-19. Study-level background: Samples taken during acute and convalescent COVID-19 were collected in the United States, Italy and Spain. Sources were T cells, B-cell-depleted T cells, or PBMCs; the material itself was cDNA or gDNA.

In germline, CDR1 is SNHLY, CDR2 FYNNEI. The V and J ends lost 6 bases and 3 bases respectively, with 9 bases between them. The CDR3 consists of 13 residues. Under the authors' procedure: Reference gene primer amplification in the assay estimated nucleated cell counts. Here immunoSEQ multiplex PCR was the method, and the copy in TCRdb shows in-frame clones only, minus some. V and J calls and clone size are copied from that table; D and trimming were computed from the DNA. Of 150,000 to 200,000 clones in the sample, less than 85% are singletons; the top ten hold about 3%. The rearrangement links TRBV2 to TRBJ2-4; possible D gene TRBD1, 5 bases. The TCR sequence derives from an elderly woman with acute or convalescent COVID-19. The sequencing sample was made of peripheral blood. The CDR3: CASRGLGKNIQYF. The CDR3 DNA is TGTGCCAGCAGGGGGCTGGGCAAAAACATTCAGTACTTC.